This T cell receptor beta chain was observed in a study of shared clonotypes between healthy human individuals. Points from the study as a whole: Sorted-subset samples were not fully sequenced, rarefaction indicated.

Only in-frame clones appear in the TCRdb table, and some are missing; sequencing was by immunoSEQ multiplex PCR. The table has some 690,000 clones, 80% to 95% seen once. CDR3 length equals 15 residues. The germline CDR1 and CDR2 sequences are SNHLY and FYNNEI. Losses at the gene ends were 6 bases for V and 3 bases for J; bases not matched to a gene: 10. Of note for this clone: Its antigen is still unknown.

This TCR derives from a man aged 18 to 30 in good health. Some clones in this sample may be carry-over from other donors' samples. Sequencing input: memory CD8+ T cells from PBMCs. Subset in this sample: CD45RO+ cells pooled with CCR7-negative TemRA cells. The chain employs TRBV2 and TRBJ2-7, with 8 positions matching TRBD1. For the CDR3, the DNA is TGTGCCAGCAGGTATCAGGGGGCTGTTTTCTACGAGCAGTACTTC. Amino acids: CASRYQGAVFYEQYF.